This is a list of T cell receptor beta chains from one sample in a study of cytomegalovirus exposure and HLA in healthy donors. TCRdb's table, derived via immunoSEQ multiplex PCR, lists solely in-frame clones and lacks some. The sample has about 180,000 clones, 70% to 85% seen once. The sequencing sample was made of PBMCs. All receptors derive from a girl aged 2 to 9 in good health and CMV-seropositive. Each CDR3 is given with its conserved first and last residue. D genes are given only for firm matches. Clone size is shown for a subset of rows, as once, few, many or a class of expanded clone.

TRBJ2-7	.	.	TRBV5-1	CASMEGYEQYF	TGCGCCAGCATGGAGGGCTACGAGCAGTACTTC
TRBJ1-2	many	.	TRBV5-1	CASSGGTLYGYTF	TGCGCCAGCAGCGGCGGGACTCTCTATGGCTACACCTTC
TRBJ2-7	.	TRBD1	TRBV4-1	CASSHGTGEFYEQYF	TGCGCCAGCAGCCACGGGACAGGAGAATTCTACGAGCAGTACTTC
TRBJ2-7	.	.	TRBV27	CASRQAGRFGEQYF	TGTGCCAGCCGTCAGGCGGGAAGGTTTGGGGAGCAGTACTTC
TRBJ1-6	.	.	TRBV19	CASHYQSSYNSPLHF	TGTGCCAGCCACTATCAAAGCTCCTATAATTCACCCCTCCACTTT
TRBJ2-1	once	.	TRBV28	CAAYDRINEQFF	TGTGCCGCTTACGACAGAATCAATGAGCAGTTCTTC
TRBJ2-3	.	.	TRBV11-2	CASSLLTTRTDTQYF	TGTGCCAGCAGCTTACTTACTACCCGCACAGATACGCAGTATTTT
TRBJ2-7	.	TRBD2	TRBV18	CASSRTGTSAFYEQYF	TGTGCCAGCTCACGGACCGGGACTAGCGCATTCTACGAGCAGTACTTC
TRBJ2-7	once	TRBD2	TRBV6-6	CASSYSLSGGAREQYF	TGTGCCAGCAGTTACTCCTTGAGCGGGGGGGCTCGCGAGCAGTACTTC
TRBJ2-1	once	.	TRBV10-1	CASSAGRDEQFF	TGCGCCAGCAGTGCGGGTCGGGATGAGCAGTTCTTC
TRBJ2-1	.	TRBD2	TRBV11-1	CASRLAGSNEQFF	TGTGCCAGCCGACTAGCGGGAAGCAATGAGCAGTTCTTC
TRBJ1-1	few	TRBD1	TRBV5-1	CASSKVGQMNTEAFF	TGCGCCAGCAGCAAGGTGGGACAGATGAACACTGAAGCTTTCTTT
TRBJ2-6	.	.	TRBV5-1	CASSSQGSGANVLTF	TGCGCCAGCAGCTCGCAGGGCTCTGGGGCCAACGTCCTGACTTTC
TRBJ2-1	.	TRBD2	TRBV6-5	CASTRPGLAGNEQFF	TGTGCCAGCACCAGACCGGGACTAGCGGGGAATGAGCAGTTCTTC
TRBJ2-7	once	TRBD1	TRBV6-5	CATRGTGGSFEQYF	TGTGCCACGAGGGGGACAGGGGGCTCTTTCGAGCAGTACTTC